A single sample gave rise to the 10 T cell receptor beta chains below, sequenced in a study of T cells in Graves' hyperthyroidism and ophthalmopathy (dated by TCRdb to about 2019). Library preparation was by multiplex PCR. Sequencing instrument: Illumina HiSeq 2000. The TCR beta CDR3 regions were amplified from the RNA transcripts. For the first round of RT-PCR on the TCR CDR3, the HTBI primer set was used together with the Qiagen OneStep RT-PCR kit. Using fastp trimming at Q25 and MiXCR clonotype assembly, TCRdb reanalyzed the public sequencing data and kept in-frame beta chains. CDR3 protein sequences are deduplicated, and each keeps its most common genes and DNA. The sample records roughly 380,000 distinct CDR3 sequences, approximately 15% of which are singletons. Approximately 11% of the sample belongs to the ten largest clones. Sequenced material: blood. These receptors came from a woman aged 60 to 75 with Graves' hyperthyroidism.

The gene calls are TRBV4-3 and TRBJ2-7; TRBD1 might be the D (6 bases). Germline V lookup: CDR1 LGHNA, CDR2 YSLEER. This CDR3 spans 13 amino acids. Here the CDR3 DNA reads TGCGTCACCGGGGACACCAGCTCCTACGAGCAGTACTTC. This gives the protein CVTGDTSSYEQYF.

The chain uses TRBV7-9 and TRBJ2-1; tentatively, D is TRBD1 (6 bases). CDR1 and CDR2 (germline): SEHNR, FQNEAQ (reference sequence). V lost 1 base, J lost 9 bases, and 7 bases lay in between. The CDR3 extends over 12 amino acids. The CDR3 sequence: CASSLDRAEQFF. As DNA, the CDR3 is TGTGCCAGCAGCTTAGACAGGGCTGAGCAGTTCTTC.

This clonotype was counted ten times or more. The chain uses TRBV12-5 and TRBJ2-7; D possibly corresponds to TRBD2 (7 bases). Germline CDR1 reads LGHNT; CDR2 reads FRNRAP. CDR3 size: 19 residues. V gave up 1 base and J gave up 0 bases, with 22 bases separating them. The CDR3 region is CASGLGGLGRRPLSYEQYF. CDR3 bases: TGTGCTAGTGGTTTGGGGGGGCTCGGGAGGCGGCCTCTCTCCTACGAGCAGTACTTC.

In this sample, this clonotype turned up many times. Here the CDR3 reads CASSVTGASDTIYF. The CDR3 DNA follows: TGTGCCAGCAGTGTCACCGGGGCCTCGGACACCATATATTTT. V is TRBV2 and J is TRBJ1-3, with D perhaps TRBD1 (5 bases). V lost 4 bases to trimming and J lost 8 bases, with 15 bases between them. The germline CDR1 and CDR2 sequences are SNHLY and FYNNEI. The CDR3 has 14 residues.

This clonotype was seen repeatedly, ten times or more. J is TRBJ2-5 and V is TRBV27; 16 bases match TRBD2. The CDR3 contains 17 residues. The trim removed 5 bases at V and 5 bases at J, leaving 8 bases unmatched. Germline-derived CDR1 and CDR2 are MNHEY and SMNVEV (reference sequence). The CDR3 is CASSPGLAGGPGETQYF. The CDR3 DNA reads TGTGCCAGCAGTCCGGGACTAGCGGGAGGGCCGGGGGAGACCCAGTACTTC.

This chain uses TRBV19 with TRBJ2-3, with TRBD2 as a possible D gene (5 bases). Germline lookup yields CDR1 LNHDA and CDR2 SQIVND (reference sequence). The length of the CDR3 is 12 residues. V was clipped by 3 bases and J by 6 bases, with 7 bases between them. The CDR3 here is CASSMRVDTQYF. CDR3 DNA: TGTGCCAGTAGTATGCGGGTTGATACGCAGTATTTT.

CDR3 in amino acids: CASSPGPLLSGNTIYF. The CDR3 DNA follows: TGTGCCAGCTCACCCGGCCCACTTCTCTCTGGAAACACCATATATTTT. The V call is TRBV18, the J call TRBJ1-3, with unresolved D. Germline lookup yields CDR1 KGHSH and CDR2 LQKENI. V dropped 3 bases and J dropped 0 bases, with 12 bases sitting between them. This CDR3 is built from 16 residues.

In this sample, this clonotype turned up many times. The chain links TRBV4-2 to TRBJ2-7; 7 bases align to TRBD1. Germline CDR1 is LGHNA and CDR2 is YNFKEQ. J gave up 4 bases and V 1 base, and 7 bases lay outside the gene matches. CDR3 length equals 15 residues. CDR3 DNA: TGTGCCAGCAGCCAAGGACAGGGACCGGTATACGAGCAGTACTTC. Translated: CASSQGQGPVYEQYF.

This clonotype was counted ten times or more. The rearrangement uses TRBV28 and TRBJ2-7, with 7 bases aligning to TRBD1. Germline assignment: CDR1 MDHEN and CDR2 SYDVKM. The CDR3 length is 14 residues. With V trimmed by 3 bases and J by 2 bases, 4 bases remained unmatched. The CDR3 DNA follows: TGTGCCAGCAGTTTTGGGGGACAGCCCTACGAGCAGTACTTC. Translated: CASSFGGQPYEQYF.

This clonotype showed up many times. The J gene is TRBJ2-3, the V gene TRBV10-3; D perhaps matches TRBD2 (6 bases). The V gene's germline CDR1 is ENHRY and CDR2 SYGVKD. The V end lost 4 bases, the J end lost 4 bases, and 21 bases lay between the germline ends. CDR3 length equals 17 residues. CDR3 amino acids: CAISVISAKEGADTQYF. CDR3 nucleotides: TGTGCCATCAGTGTTATCAGCGCAAAGGAGGGCGCAGATACGCAGTATTTT.